This T cell receptor (beta chain) was identified in a study of blood T cell repertoires in COVID-19. Turning to the study itself: Some COVID-19 samples were acute and others convalescent; all came from the United States, Italy and Spain. Sources were T cells, B-cell-depleted T cells, or PBMCs; the material itself was cDNA or gDNA.

The CDR3 sequence is 14 residues long. V shed 4 bases and J 7 bases; nucleotides not matched to a gene: 6. Germline V gene lookup returns CDR1 KGHSH and CDR2 LQKENI. In its sample, this clone was seen a few times. The data were produced by immunoSEQ multiplex PCR, yet TCRdb's version contains in-frame clones alone and is incomplete. Among about 57,000 clones listed, roughly 88% were seen once. Sequencing was performed on peripheral blood. The source of this sequence is a human donor in a cohort sampled during active COVID-19. The rearrangement joins TRBV18 to TRBJ2-2, with 7 nucleotides matching TRBD2. CDR3 amino acids: CASSRPGGDGELFF. The CDR3 nucleotides are TGTGCCAGCTCACGACCGGGGGGAGACGGGGAGCTGTTTTTT.